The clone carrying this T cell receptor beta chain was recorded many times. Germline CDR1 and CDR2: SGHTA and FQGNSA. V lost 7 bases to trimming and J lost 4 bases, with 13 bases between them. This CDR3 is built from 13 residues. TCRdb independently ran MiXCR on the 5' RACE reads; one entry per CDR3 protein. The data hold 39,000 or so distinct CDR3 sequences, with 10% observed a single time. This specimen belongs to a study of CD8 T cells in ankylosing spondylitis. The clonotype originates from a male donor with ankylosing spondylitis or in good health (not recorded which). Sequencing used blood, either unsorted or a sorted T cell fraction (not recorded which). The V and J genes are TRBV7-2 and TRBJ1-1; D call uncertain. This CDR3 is CASILVVGTEAFF. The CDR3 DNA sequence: TGTGCCAGCATCCTCGTGGTTGGCACTGAAGCTTTCTTT.